This T cell receptor beta chain was sequenced for a study of blood T cell repertoires in COVID-19. Looking at the study overall: Donors in the United States, Italy and Spain gave samples during acute or convalescent COVID-19. Sample material is recorded as cDNA or gDNA derived from T cells, B-cell-depleted T cells, or PBMCs.

Original data processing: Nucleated cell counts were estimated from reference gene primer amplification. Assay: immunoSEQ multiplex PCR; the TCRdb copy retains only in-frame clones and omits some. The V and J calls and the clone size are those of that table, but D and trimming were determined from the DNA. The sample consists of roughly 170,000 clones, 70% to 85% of them appearing once. Germline V gives CDR1 SNHLY, CDR2 FYNNEI. The V end was cut by 4 bases, the J end by 5 bases, with 9 bases between. There are 12 residues in the CDR3. This clone was counted a few times. Sequencing input: peripheral blood. The chain employs TRBV2 and TRBJ2-7; tentatively, D is TRBD2 (5 bases). The origin of this receptor is a human donor in a cohort sampled during active COVID-19. CDR3 nucleotide sequence: TGTGCCAGCAGTGGGAGGACGGACGAGCAGTACTTC. Translated, it gives CASSGRTDEQYF.